These 4 T cell receptor beta chains originate from one sample sequenced in a study of OX40 agonist ivuxolimab in advanced cancers. Profiled with immunoSEQ multiplex PCR; TCRdb holds only in-frame clones, not every one. The table includes over 60,000 clones, over 75% detected once. The material was CD4+ or CD8+ T cells sorted from blood, obtained in a trial of the OX40 agonist ivuxolimab. These receptors were obtained from an adult with an advanced solid tumor such as melanoma, head and neck, liver or kidney cancer.

In this sample, this clone turned up a few times. This rearrangement joins TRBV7-8 to TRBJ2-7; D could derive from TRBD1 or TRBD2 (5 bases each). Germline V gene data show CDR1 as SGHVS and CDR2 as FQNEAQ. V lost 5 bases and J 0 bases, leaving 11 bases between the germline ends. CDR3 length: 14 residues. Here the CDR3 DNA reads TGTGCCAGCAGCCTGGGACGGAGCTCCTACGAGCAGTACTTC. Its protein is CASSLGRSSYEQYF.

The chain links TRBV7-2 to TRBJ2-5, with 7 bases fitting TRBD1. Trimming took 1 base from V and 5 from J; bases not matched to a gene: 7. This CDR3 is built from 15 residues. Germline V gene lookup returns CDR1 SGHTA and CDR2 FQGNSA. In nucleotides, the CDR3 is TGTGCCAGCAGCTTAGTTACCAGGGGGACGGAGACCCAGTACTTC. This gives the protein CASSLVTRGTETQYF.

This clone has just one count. The chain joins TRBV7-3 to TRBJ1-1; D might be TRBD1 (5 bases). The CDR3 runs 15 residues. The V and J ends lost 8 bases and 0 bases respectively, with 16 bases between them. From germline, CDR1 is SGHTA and CDR2 FQGTGA. The CDR3 loop reads CASGRDGNMNTEAFF. As DNA, the CDR3 is TGTGCCAGCGGCCGGGACGGCAACATGAACACTGAAGCTTTCTTT.

The chain joins TRBV6-1 to TRBJ1-6; tentative D call: TRBD1 (6 bases). V lost 1 base to trimming and J lost 9 bases, with 19 bases between them. This CDR3 has 17 residues. Germline V gives CDR1 MNHNS, CDR2 SASEGT. CDR3 loop: CASSEGPPGAGSSPLHF. For the CDR3, the DNA is TGTGCCAGCAGTGAAGGACCCCCGGGGGCAGGGAGTTCACCCCTCCACTTT.